This TCR beta chain was documented in a study of blood T cell repertoires in COVID-19. Germline V gene sequence: CDR1 SGHDN, CDR2 FVKESK. Trimming left V 10 bases short and J 1 base short, with 15 bases between. CDR3 length: 14 amino acids. Only in-frame clones appear in the TCRdb table, and some are missing; sequencing was by immunoSEQ multiplex PCR. Among a few hundred thousand clones, more than 70% were seen once, and the ten largest hold approximately 3%. The chain joins TRBV14 to TRBJ2-3; D is ambiguous. The sequenced sample consisted of peripheral blood. The receptor was isolated from a woman aged 25 to 39 with COVID-19, enrolled during active disease. This CDR3 reads CATWIRWGTDTQYF. Here the CDR3 DNA reads TGTGCCACCTGGATCAGGTGGGGCACAGATACGCAGTATTTT.